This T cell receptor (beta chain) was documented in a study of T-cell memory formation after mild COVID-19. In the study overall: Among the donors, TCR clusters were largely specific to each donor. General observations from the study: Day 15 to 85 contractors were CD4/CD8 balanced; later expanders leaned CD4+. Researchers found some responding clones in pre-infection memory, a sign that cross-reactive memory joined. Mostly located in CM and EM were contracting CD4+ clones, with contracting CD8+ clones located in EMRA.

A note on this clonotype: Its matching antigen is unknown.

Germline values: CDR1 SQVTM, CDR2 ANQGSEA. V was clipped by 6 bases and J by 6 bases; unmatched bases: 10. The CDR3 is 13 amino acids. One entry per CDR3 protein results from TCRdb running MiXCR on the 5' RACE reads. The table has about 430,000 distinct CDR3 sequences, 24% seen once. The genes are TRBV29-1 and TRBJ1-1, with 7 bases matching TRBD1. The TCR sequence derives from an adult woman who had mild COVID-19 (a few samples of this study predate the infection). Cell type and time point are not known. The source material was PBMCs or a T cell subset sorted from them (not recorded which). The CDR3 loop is CSVEQGRNSEAFF. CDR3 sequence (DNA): TGCAGCGTCGAACAGGGGAGGAATTCTGAAGCTTTCTTT.